The 15 T cell receptor beta chains presented below share a single source sample, sequenced in a study of early T cells in non-severe SARS-CoV-2 infection. MiXCR, run by TCRdb on the 5' RACE reads, gives a single entry per CDR3 protein. The sample lists tens of thousands of distinct CDR3 sequences, about 11% seen once, with under 3% in the top ten. The sample here was whole blood, taken at baseline. The origin of the receptors is an adult who was a healthcare worker with PCR-confirmed SARS-CoV-2 infection or an uninfected control (not recorded which).

The V gene is TRBV29-1, the J gene TRBJ2-5; D may be TRBD1 or TRBD2 (5 bases each). The CDR3 sequence is 13 residues long. Trimming cost V 6 bases and J 7 bases, with 18 bases left between them. CDR1 is SQVTM, CDR2 ANQGSEA, per germline. The CDR3 is CSVHEGWIGTQYF. In DNA form, the CDR3 reads TGCAGCGTGCATGAGGGGTGGATAGGGACCCAGTACTTC. The entire variable domain, with the rest obtained from reference TRBV29-1 and TRBJ2-5, is as follows: SAVISQKPSRDICQRGTSLTIQCQVDSQVTMMFWYRQQPGQSLTLIATANQGSEATYESGFVIDKFPISRPNLTFSTLTVSNMSPEDSSIYLCSVHEGWIGTQYFGPGTRLLVL.

The chain is built from TRBV9 and TRBJ1-1, with D possibly matching TRBD1 (5 bases). Between the trimmed V and J ends, which lost 0 bases and 0 bases, there was a span of 9 bases. CDR1 is SGDLS, CDR2 YYNGEE, per germline. The CDR3 spans 15 residues. The CDR3 nucleotides are TGTGCCAGCAGCGTAGTCCGACAGATGAACACTGAAGCTTTCTTT. This translates into CASSVVRQMNTEAFF.

This clonotype was picked up a small number of times. The chain links TRBV25-1 to TRBJ2-1, with a tentative D call TRBD1 (6 bases). V dropped 3 bases and J dropped 3 bases, with 15 bases sitting between them. The CDR3 runs to 16 residues. Germline CDR1 and CDR2: MGHDK and SYGVNS. Here the CDR3 DNA reads TGTGCCAGCAGTGATTCAGGGGCCGGTCTCTACAATGAGCAGTTCTTC. Translation gives CASSDSGAGLYNEQFF. Using reference TRBV25-1 and TRBJ2-1 for the parts outside the CDR3, the full variable domain is EADIYQTPRYLVIGTGKKITLECSQTMGHDKMYWYQQDPGMELHLIHYSYGVNSTEKGDLSSESTVSRIRTEHFPLTLESARPSHTSQYLCASSDSGAGLYNEQFFGPGTRLTVL.

The chain joins TRBV6-6 to TRBJ2-1; TRBD2 matches at 9 bases. V was pared by 7 bases and J by 6 bases, with 10 bases of the junction left unmatched. In germline, CDR1 is MNHNY, CDR2 SVGAGI (reference sequence). The CDR3 runs to 15 residues. The CDR3 loop reads CASTLGREGGNEQFF. The CDR3 DNA reads as TGTGCCAGCACCCTGGGGCGGGAGGGCGGCAATGAGCAGTTCTTC.

This clonotype came up many times. The rearrangement joins TRBV24-1 to TRBJ2-5; 8 bases align to TRBD2. The J segment lost 3 bases and the V segment lost 4 bases, leaving 9 bases of the junction unmatched. Germline V lookup: CDR1 KGHDR, CDR2 SFDVKD. CDR3 length: 16 residues. The chain's CDR3 is CATSEASGGGKETQYF. CDR3 coding DNA: TGTGCCACCAGTGAAGCAAGCGGGGGAGGGAAAGAGACCCAGTACTTC.

This clonotype was observed a few times. V is TRBV6-4 and J is TRBJ2-3; no firm D call. The germline V gene encodes CDR1 MRHNA and CDR2 SNTAGT. With 0 bases removed from V and 0 bases from J, the gap between germline ends came to 7 bases. CDR3 length equals 15 residues. CDR3 coding DNA: TGTGCCAGCAGTGACTCCGGCGTTAGCACAGATACGCAGTATTTT. Encoded protein: CASSDSGVSTDTQYF.

This clonotype appeared many times. This rearrangement joins TRBV9 to TRBJ2-7, with no clear D. Germline V gene sequence: CDR1 SGDLS, CDR2 YYNGEE. CDR3 size: 15 residues. The V end lost 4 bases, the J end lost 0 bases, and 14 bases lay between the germline ends. The CDR3: CASSPSGLSSYEQYF. The CDR3 DNA follows: TGTGCCAGCAGCCCCTCCGGCCTTAGCTCCTACGAGCAGTACTTC.

This sequence joins TRBV20-1 and TRBJ1-2; D perhaps matches TRBD1 (5 bases). This CDR3 has 14 amino acids. Trimming left V 3 bases short and J 2 bases short, with 13 bases between. From germline, CDR1 is DFQATT and CDR2 SNEGSKA (reference sequence). The CDR3 here is CSASSGTDNYGYTF. The CDR3 DNA is TGCAGTGCTAGCTCCGGGACGGACAACTATGGCTACACCTTC.

In its sample, this clonotype was seen many times. The genes are TRBV27 and TRBJ2-7; D possibly corresponds to TRBD1 (6 bases). The CDR3 length is 17 residues. The V and J ends lost 5 bases and 6 bases respectively, with 26 bases between them. CDR1 is MNHEY and CDR2 is SMNVEV in the germline V gene (reference sequence). CDR3 sequence: CASSPSAGEVPLTEQYF. CDR3 sequence (DNA): TGTGCCAGCAGTCCCTCCGCAGGGGAAGTTCCTCTCACCGAGCAGTACTTC.

This clonotype was found a few times. The V gene is TRBV9, the J gene TRBJ2-1, with 9 bases identical to TRBD1. The CDR3 totals 15 residues. Germline-derived CDR1 and CDR2 are SGDLS and YYNGEE. V shed 5 bases, J shed 7 bases, and the junction held 10 bases outside the gene matches. CDR3 protein: CASSPTGGGLNEQFF. DNA for the CDR3: TGTGCCAGCAGTCCTACAGGGGGCGGGTTGAATGAGCAGTTCTTC.

This clonotype was detected only a few times. The V and J genes are TRBV5-5 and TRBJ1-5; no reliable D call. The CDR3 runs to 13 residues. Per germline, CDR1 SGHKS and CDR2 YYEKEE (reference sequence). Trimming took off 0 bases at V and 4 bases at J, with 5 bases between the two ends. The CDR3 loop is CASSLDGNQPQHF. CDR3 nucleotide sequence: TGTGCCAGCAGCTTGGACGGGAATCAGCCCCAGCATTTT.

Ten or more counts support this clonotype. DNA for the CDR3: TGTGCCACCACGCTATTACAGGGGAACACCGGGGAGCTGTTTTTT. This gives the protein CATTLLQGNTGELFF. The chain has TRBV6-1 and TRBJ2-2; a weak D match, TRBD1 (6 bases). Trimming shortened V by 10 bases and J by 1 base, and 16 bases separated the two germline ends. The CDR3 is 15 amino acids. In germline, CDR1 is MNHNS, CDR2 SASEGT.

This clonotype showed up just a few times. This chain connects TRBV6-6 to TRBJ2-1, with D unclear. Trimming took off 2 bases at V and 2 bases at J, with 16 bases between the two ends. The CDR3 has 17 residues. CDR1 is MNHNY and CDR2 is SVGAGI in the germline V gene (reference sequence). CDR3 coding DNA: TGTGCCAGCAGTTACACACAAGGACCCTTTACCTACAATGAGCAGTTCTTC. Translating gives CASSYTQGPFTYNEQFF.

On this clonotype itself: Compared with germline, one end of the junction differs, possibly owing to a read error. The chain is built from TRBV29-1 and TRBJ2-7, with 9 bases fitting TRBD1. CDR3 length: 15 residues. Germline CDR1 reads SQVTM; CDR2 reads ANQGSEA. The CDR3 nucleotides are TGCTGCGTTGAAGATCGGGACAGGGCATTCTACGAGCAGTACTTC. This gives the protein CCVEDRDRAFYEQYF.

The gene calls are TRBV5-4 and TRBJ2-7; TRBD1 agrees at 12 bases. In germline, CDR1 is SGHNT, CDR2 YYREEE (reference sequence). V gave up 4 bases and J gave up 7 bases; unmatched junction bases: 6. The CDR3 covers 14 residues. CDR3 nucleotide sequence: TGTGCCAGCAGCCCGGGACAGGGGGCGCGAGAGCAGTACTTC. Residues: CASSPGQGAREQYF.